Listed below are T cell receptor beta chains from one sample, sequenced in a study of blood T cell repertoires in COVID-19. Produced via immunoSEQ multiplex PCR; TCRdb's table is partial and in-frame only. The sample consists of 380,000 or so clones, over 75% of them appearing once. Specimen: PBMCs or T cells enriched from blood (not recorded which). Receptors originate from a woman aged 35 to 49 with acute COVID-19. The CDR3 runs from the conserved cysteine through the conserved F or W. The D gene is left open where the match is weak. The size of a clone is reported for some rows only, either as once, few or many, or as a class for expanded clones.

d_gene	v_gene	abundance	j_gene	CDR3nt	CDR3aa
TRBD1	TRBV10-3	-	TRBJ1-2	TGTGCCATCGGGCCCCATGGGCAGGGGGCGAGGGGCTACACCTTC	CAIGPHGQGARGYTF
-	TRBV7-6	-	TRBJ2-7	TGTGCCAGCAGCGCCTCCGGGACTGCGGCACTAGAGCAGTACTTC	CASSASGTAALEQYF
-	TRBV7-2	-	TRBJ1-2	TGTGCCAGCAGCCCGAACGGTGGGCAGTTCTATGGCTACACCTTC	CASSPNGGQFYGYTF
-	TRBV29-1	-	TRBJ1-1	TGCAGCGTTGACAGGACACAGAACACTGAAGCTTTCTTT	CSVDRTQNTEAFF
TRBD1	TRBV24-1	-	TRBJ2-1	TGTGCCACCAGTGATGACCGGGACAGGGGGAACAATGAGCAGTTCTTC	CATSDDRDRGNNEQFF
-	TRBV19	-	TRBJ1-5	TGTGCCAGTAGTATAGGCGGGGAGAAGCCCCAGCATTTT	CASSIGGEKPQHF
-	TRBV10-3	-	TRBJ1-2	TGTGCCATCAGTGTAGGAGAAAACTATGGCTACACCTTC	CAISVGENYGYTF
-	TRBV2	-	TRBJ1-5	TGTGCCAGCAGGGAGACAGTAAATAGCAATCAGCCCCAGCATTTT	CASRETVNSNQPQHF
-	TRBV5-8	-	TRBJ1-6	TGTGCCAGCAGCTTCCTAAACAGATATAATTCACCCCTCCACTTT	CASSFLNRYNSPLHF
TRBD1	TRBV18	-	TRBJ1-4	TGTGCCAGCTCACCTCCGACAGGGTCTAATGAAAAACTGTTTTTT	CASSPPTGSNEKLFF
-	TRBV30	-	TRBJ1-5	TGTGCCTGGAGTGTAGCCCGTGGAGGCAGGGAGGGTATTCAGCCCCAGCATTTT	CAWSVARGGREGIQPQHF
TRBD2	TRBV9	-	TRBJ2-7	TGTGCCAGCAGCCTACACCTAGCGGGGGTAGGAGAGCAGTACTTC	CASSLHLAGVGEQYF
-	TRBV27	-	TRBJ2-3	TGTGCCAGCAGTTCGGGGACTTTGAGAGGCACAGATACGCAGTATTTT	CASSSGTLRGTDTQYF
-	TRBV13	once	TRBJ2-2	TGTGCCAGCAGCCCCCCTCCCGGCGGGATAGACACCGGGGAGCTGTTTTTT	CASSPPPGGIDTGELFF
TRBD2	TRBV11-2	-	TRBJ2-1	TGTGCCAGCAGCTTAGAAGCGGGGGGGCTCTATGAGCAGTTCTTC	CASSLEAGGLYEQFF
TRBD1	TRBV5-1	-	TRBJ1-1	TGCGCCAGCACCTGGACAGGGGGCGGGGTTGGGAACACTGAAGCTTTCTTT	CASTWTGGGVGNTEAFF
-	TRBV6-5	-	TRBJ1-2	TGTGCCAGCAGGCCCTCGGGAGAGTATGGCTACACCTTC	CASRPSGEYGYTF
-	TRBV27	-	TRBJ1-5	TGTGCCAGCAGCCTTTCACCTCCCCGCAGGGCGAGCAATCAGCCCCAGCATTTT	CASSLSPPRRASNQPQHF
-	TRBV21-1	-	TRBJ2-2	TGTGCCAGCAGCACCAGGGGGCGTACGGACACCGGGGAGCTGTTTTTT	CASSTRGRTDTGELFF
TRBD2	TRBV19	-	TRBJ2-1	TGTGCCAGTAGTATAGGGGCTAGCGGGGTCTATGAGCAGTTCTTC	CASSIGASGVYEQFF
-	TRBV19	-	TRBJ1-3	TGTGCCAGTATGGCAGCACACAGCTCTGGAAACACCATATATTTT	CASMAAHSSGNTIYF
-	TRBV5-1	-	TRBJ2-7	TGCGCCAGCAGCTCAGGACAGAGCTCCTACGAGCAGTACTTC	CASSSGQSSYEQYF
TRBD1	TRBV4-1	-	TRBJ1-2	TGCGCCAGCAGCTCAACAGGGGGCGCCTATGGCTACACCTTC	CASSSTGGAYGYTF
-	TRBV4-2	-	TRBJ1-1	TGTGCCAGCAGCCAAGAATGGGGGGGGGCTGGTGAAGCTTTCTTT	CASSQEWGGAGEAFF
TRBD1	TRBV27	few	TRBJ2-2	TGTGCCAGCAGTTGGAACTCGCTCAGGGGGCTACGTACCGGGGAGCTGTTTTTT	CASSWNSLRGLRTGELFF
TRBD1	TRBV19	-	TRBJ1-3	TGTGCCAGTAGTCCACGAACAGGGGGCTATGGAAACACCATATATTTT	CASSPRTGGYGNTIYF